This TCR beta chain was sequenced for a study of spatial heterogeneity in lung cancer. Whole-study results and caveats: For expanded intratumoral alpha and beta TCRs, counts tracked tumor mutation counts.

Time point reported: sample taken at primary tumor resection. Sequencing covered unsorted whole RNA taken from tumor, nontumor lung or frozen PBMC. Only one count was recorded for this clonotype. Antigen unknown. MiXCR, run by TCRdb on the 5' RACE reads, gives a single entry per CDR3 protein. The repertoire consists of about 730 distinct CDR3 sequences, with about 14% occurring once and the leading ten covering about 19%. V lost 3 bases to trimming and J lost 2 bases; unmatched junction nucleotides: 17. Germline CDR1 reads SGHRS; CDR2 reads YFSETQ. The CDR3 is 20 amino acids. The receptor was derived from a male donor with early-stage non-small cell lung cancer. Here the sequenced sample was lung tumor tissue, taken at surgery. The chain carries TRBV5-1 and TRBJ2-1, with 10 nucleotides matching TRBD2. CDR3 loop: CASSSPGGAGGDLAYNEQFF. In nucleotides, the CDR3 is TGCGCCAGCAGCTCCCCGGGAGGAGCGGGAGGGGATCTGGCCTACAATGAGCAGTTCTTC.